The 25 T cell receptor beta chains below were found in one sample sequenced in a study of blood T cell repertoires in COVID-19. The method was immunoSEQ multiplex PCR; TCRdb's version includes in-frame clones alone and lacks a portion of them. The sample carries fewer than 60,000 clones, around four fifths recorded once. Sample: peripheral blood. These receptors all stem from a woman of 80 years or more with acute or convalescent COVID-19.

J is TRBJ1-5 and V is TRBV14; TRBD1 matches at 7 bases. The germline CDR1 and CDR2 sequences are SGHDN and FVKESK. Unmatched junction bases numbered 6, after V lost 4 bases and J lost 0 bases. CDR3 length: 16 amino acids. CDR3: CASSPRGIHSNQPQHF. The CDR3 DNA follows: TGTGCCAGCAGCCCCAGGGGGATACATAGCAATCAGCCCCAGCATTTT.

The chain recombines TRBV3-1 (or the pseudogene TRBV3-2) with TRBJ1-2, with 8 nucleotides matching TRBD1. The CDR3 is made up of 19 amino acids. V lost 0 bases, J lost 5 bases, and 17 bases stayed unmatched. Germline CDR1 LGHDT, CDR2 YNNKEL (reference sequence). The CDR3, as DNA: TGTGCCAGCAGCCAAGAAAACTCTTTGTCAGGGGGCTCGGGATATGGCTACACCTTC. Translating it yields CASSQENSLSGGSGYGYTF.

The genes are TRBV10-2 and TRBJ2-1, with TRBD2 matching over 7 bases. The CDR3 loop spans 14 amino acids. V was pared by 2 bases and J by 4 bases, with 2 bases of the junction left unmatched. Germline V CDR1 and CDR2: WSHSY, SAAADI. As DNA, the CDR3 is TGCGCCAGCAGTGAGGCGGGGGTATACAATGAGCAGTTCTTC. This codes for CASSEAGVYNEQFF.

The chain couples TRBV21-1 to TRBJ2-5; TRBD2 was called by the table and not checked on the DNA. TRBV21-1 is tagged as a pseudogene. The length of the CDR3 is 16 residues. The CDR3, as DNA: TGTGCCAGCAGCAAAGACCCGGGACTAGCGAAGGAGACCCAGTACTTC. This codes for CASSKDPGLAKETQYF.

The V gene is TRBV6-2 or TRBV6-3, the J gene TRBJ1-5; 7 bases agree with TRBD1. This CDR3 contains 12 residues. CDR1 and CDR2 from the germline V gene are MNHEY and SVGEGT. Trimming at V came to 3 bases and at J to 11 bases, leaving 4 bases not matched to a gene. CDR3 sequence: CASSYGDSTQHF. The CDR3 DNA sequence: TGTGCCAGCAGTTATGGGGACAGCACCCAGCATTTT.

The CDR3 bases are TGTGCCAGTAGTACCCGACAGGCCCAGACCTACGAGCAGTACTTC. This sequence encodes CASSTRQAQTYEQYF. This chain uses TRBV19 with TRBJ2-7; a possible D gene is TRBD1 (6 bases). The germline V and J ends were trimmed by 4 bases and 2 bases, with 15 bases remaining between them. Looked up from germline, CDR1 is LNHDA and CDR2 is SQIVND (reference sequence). The CDR3 spans 15 residues.

This chain connects TRBV2 to TRBJ2-3; 10 nucleotides agree with TRBD2. Trimming took 3 bases from V and 2 from J; bases not matched to a gene: 5. The CDR3 runs 16 residues. In germline, CDR1 is SNHLY, CDR2 FYNNEI. This CDR3 is CASSERAGGFTDTQYF. In DNA form, the CDR3 reads TGTGCCAGCAGTGAGAGAGCGGGGGGGTTCACAGATACGCAGTATTTT.

The chain is built from TRBV9 and TRBJ1-2; possible D gene TRBD1, 6 bases. This CDR3 has 14 amino acids. Germline lookup yields CDR1 SGDLS and CDR2 YYNGEE. V was cut by 0 bases and J by 6 bases, with 12 bases left in between. CDR3 amino acids: CASSVGAQGDGYTF. The CDR3 DNA is TGTGCCAGCAGCGTAGGGGCACAGGGTGATGGCTACACCTTC.

V is TRBV6-2 or TRBV6-3 and J is TRBJ2-7; D perhaps matches TRBD2 (6 bases). Germline CDR1 reads MNHEY; CDR2 reads SVGEGT. V gave up 1 base and J gave up 3 bases, with 13 bases separating them. This CDR3 region has 15 residues. CDR3 nucleotides: TGTGCCAGCAGTTACTGGAGGGACGGGCTCTACGAGCAGTACTTC. This gives the protein CASSYWRDGLYEQYF.

The chain is built from TRBV6-6 and TRBJ1-6, with D tentatively TRBD1 (6 bases). V lost 2 bases and J 7 bases, leaving 15 bases between the germline ends. CDR1 is MNHNY, CDR2 SVGAGI, per germline (reference sequence). CDR3 length equals 16 residues. The CDR3 bases are TGTGCCAGCAGTTACCTTTCAGGGGATACGAATTCACCCCTCCACTTT. Amino acid sequence: CASSYLSGDTNSPLHF.

This chain uses TRBV14 with TRBJ2-5; 13 positions match TRBD2. The ends lost 4 bases at V and 5 bases at J; junction bases unmatched: 7. This CDR3 spans 16 amino acids. From germline, CDR1 is SGHDN and CDR2 FVKESK. The CDR3 protein is CASSPQTSGGRETQYF. The CDR3 DNA reads as TGTGCCAGCAGCCCCCAGACTAGCGGGGGGCGGGAGACCCAGTACTTC. The variable domain in full, completed from reference TRBV14 and TRBJ2-5, reads EAGVTQFPSHSVIEKGQTVTLRCDPISGHDNLYWYRRVMGKEIKFLLHFVKESKQDESGMPNNRFLAERTGGTYSTLKVQPAELEDSGVYFCASSPQTSGGRETQYFGPGTRLLVL.

This clone was detected a few times. CDR3 coding DNA: TGCGCCAGCAGCCAAGTGCGGGATAGCAATCAGCCCCAGCATTTT. Its translation is CASSQVRDSNQPQHF. The chain employs TRBV4-1 and TRBJ1-5; D is unresolved. CDR3 length: 15 amino acids. Germline V gene data show CDR1 as MGHRA and CDR2 as YSYEKL. The germline V and J ends were trimmed by 1 base and 0 bases, with 7 bases remaining between them.

The V and J genes are TRBV12-3 or TRBV12-4 and TRBJ1-2; 9 nucleotides align to TRBD1. V lost 6 bases and J lost 12; bases outside the gene matches: 8. This CDR3 is built from 12 residues. CDR3 coding DNA: TGTGCCAGCAGATGGACAGGGGAAGGGAACACCTTC. Its protein is CASRWTGEGNTF.

The V gene is TRBV2, the J gene TRBJ1-1; D may be TRBD1 (5 bases). CDR3 size: 14 residues. Trimming took 6 bases from V and 1 from J, leaving 12 bases between them. The V gene's germline CDR1 is SNHLY and CDR2 FYNNEI. The CDR3 is CASRNGGENTEAFF. DNA of the CDR3: TGTGCCAGCAGAAATGGGGGGGAGAACACTGAAGCTTTCTTT.

This chain uses TRBV15 with TRBJ1-2, with D uncertain. The CDR3 is made up of 14 amino acids. Germline-derived CDR1 and CDR2 are LNHNV and YYDKDF (reference sequence). V was shortened by 3 bases and J by 2 bases, with 10 bases between the two germline ends. The CDR3 coding sequence is TGTGCCACCAGCAGGGTCGACGGGAACTATGGCTACACCTTC. Translation: CATSRVDGNYGYTF. Combining the CDR3 with reference TRBV15 and TRBJ1-2 gives the whole variable domain DAMVIQNPRYQVTQFGKPVTLSCSQTLNHNVMYWYQQKSSQAPKLLFHYYDKDFNNEADTPDNFQSRRPNTSFCFLDIRSPGLGDTAMYLCATSRVDGNYGYTFGSGTRLTVV.

This sequence joins TRBV3-1 (or the pseudogene TRBV3-2) and TRBJ1-1, with D possibly matching TRBD1 (6 bases). CDR3 length: 17 residues. The germline V gene has CDR1 LGHDT and CDR2 YNNKEL (reference sequence). Trimming cost V 1 base and J 0 bases, with 15 bases left between them. DNA for the CDR3: TGTGCCAGCAGCCAAGTGTGGCAGGGGAAGGTGAACACTGAAGCTTTCTTT. This encodes CASSQVWQGKVNTEAFF.

This chain links TRBV5-1 with TRBJ2-3, with 11 bases aligning to TRBD2. The CDR3 contains 16 residues. J lost 3 bases, V lost 0 bases, and 3 bases had no gene match. CDR1 is SGHRS, CDR2 YFSETQ, per germline. Here the CDR3 reads CASSLVPSGGTDTQYF. In DNA, the CDR3 is TGCGCCAGCAGCTTGGTTCCTAGCGGGGGGACAGATACGCAGTATTTT. Variable domain in full (rest from reference TRBV5-1 and TRBJ2-3): KAGVTQTPRYLIKTRGQQVTLSCSPISGHRSVSWYQQTPGQGLQFLFEYFSETQRNKGNFPGRFSGRQFSNSRSEMNVSTLELGDSALYLCASSLVPSGGTDTQYFGPGTRLTVL.

The chain combines TRBV19 with TRBJ2-3, with 7 bases matching TRBD1. Trimming at V came to 8 bases and at J to 5 bases, leaving 7 bases not matched to a gene. CDR3 size: 13 residues. In germline, CDR1 is LNHDA, CDR2 SQIVND (reference sequence). In DNA form, the CDR3 reads TGTGCCAGTCAAGGGGGCTTTGGAGATACGCAGTATTTT. Its protein product is CASQGGFGDTQYF.

V and J are TRBV6-1 and TRBJ1-3; 7 positions match TRBD1. Germline loops: CDR1 MNHNS, CDR2 SASEGT. The CDR3 loop spans 16 amino acids. J gave up 0 bases and V 2 bases, and 4 bases lay outside the gene matches. The CDR3 DNA follows: TGTGCCAGCAGTGAACGAGGGGGCGGCTCTGGAAACACCATATATTTT. This encodes CASSERGGGSGNTIYF.

The chain links TRBV7-2 to TRBJ1-1; a possible D gene is TRBD1 (5 bases). Trimming stripped 2 bases from V and 1 base from J, with 11 bases between. CDR1 is SGHTA, CDR2 FQGNSA, per germline. The CDR3 runs to 15 residues. Here the CDR3 reads CASSLRWTPNTEAFF. DNA of the CDR3: TGTGCCAGCAGCTTACGGTGGACACCGAACACTGAAGCTTTCTTT.

The chain couples TRBV11-2 to TRBJ2-3; a weak D match, TRBD2 (6 bases). Trimming cost V 1 base and J 0 bases, with 11 bases left between them. CDR3 size: 16 residues. Germline CDR1 reads SGHAT; CDR2 reads FQNNGV. The CDR3 reads CASSLAIGSSTDTQYF. The DNA for the CDR3 is TGTGCCAGCAGCTTAGCTATCGGGAGTAGCACAGATACGCAGTATTTT.

The chain recombines TRBV5-1 with TRBJ2-2; D is possibly TRBD1 (6 bases). The V end lost 4 bases, the J end lost 3 bases, and 10 bases lay between the germline ends. Per the germline V gene, CDR1 is SGHRS and CDR2 is YFSETQ. The CDR3 is 14 amino acids. The CDR3 loop reads CASSTQGDTGELFF. The CDR3 region has the DNA TGCGCCAGCAGCACACAGGGTGACACCGGGGAGCTGTTTTTT.

V gene TRBV24-1 combines with J gene TRBJ2-7; maybe TRBD2 (6 bases). The CDR3 is 13 amino acids. With 6 bases removed from V and 2 bases from J, the gap between germline ends came to 10 bases. Germline loops: CDR1 KGHDR, CDR2 SFDVKD. CDR3 region: CATSLTGAYEQYF. In DNA form, the CDR3 reads TGTGCCACCAGTTTAACGGGGGCCTACGAGCAGTACTTC.

The chain employs TRBV7-9 and TRBJ1-3; no clear D. The germline V gene encodes CDR1 SEHNR and CDR2 FQNEAQ (reference sequence). The CDR3 runs 17 residues. Trimming removed 1 base from V and 2 bases from J, with 15 bases in between. The CDR3 reads CASSLVGSNAAGNTIYF. In nucleotides, the CDR3 is TGTGCCAGCAGCTTAGTAGGATCGAACGCGGCTGGAAACACCATATATTTT.

The V and J genes are TRBV7-6 and TRBJ2-4; D gene uncertain. V gave up 3 bases and J gave up 0 bases, with 9 bases separating them. CDR3 length: 15 amino acids. Per the germline V gene, CDR1 is SGHVS and CDR2 is FNYEAQ. CDR3 sequence: CASSLIASAKNIQYF. CDR3 bases: TGTGCCAGCAGCTTGATAGCCTCAGCCAAAAACATTCAGTACTTC.